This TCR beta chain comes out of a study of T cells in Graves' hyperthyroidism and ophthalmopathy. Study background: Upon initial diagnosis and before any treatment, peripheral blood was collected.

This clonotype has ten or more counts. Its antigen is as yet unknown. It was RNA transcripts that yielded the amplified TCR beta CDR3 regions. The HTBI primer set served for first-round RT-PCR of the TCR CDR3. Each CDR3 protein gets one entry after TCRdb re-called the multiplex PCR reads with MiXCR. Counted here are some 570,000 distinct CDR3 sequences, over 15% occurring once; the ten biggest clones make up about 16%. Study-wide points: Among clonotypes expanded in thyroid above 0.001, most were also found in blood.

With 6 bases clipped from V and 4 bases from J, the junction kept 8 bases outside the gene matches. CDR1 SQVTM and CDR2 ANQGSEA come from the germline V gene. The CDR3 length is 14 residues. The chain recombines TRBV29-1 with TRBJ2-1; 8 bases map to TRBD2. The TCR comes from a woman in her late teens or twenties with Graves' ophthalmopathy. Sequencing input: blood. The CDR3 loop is CSVPSAGDYNEQFF. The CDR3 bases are TGCAGCGTACCCTCAGCGGGGGATTACAATGAGCAGTTCTTC.